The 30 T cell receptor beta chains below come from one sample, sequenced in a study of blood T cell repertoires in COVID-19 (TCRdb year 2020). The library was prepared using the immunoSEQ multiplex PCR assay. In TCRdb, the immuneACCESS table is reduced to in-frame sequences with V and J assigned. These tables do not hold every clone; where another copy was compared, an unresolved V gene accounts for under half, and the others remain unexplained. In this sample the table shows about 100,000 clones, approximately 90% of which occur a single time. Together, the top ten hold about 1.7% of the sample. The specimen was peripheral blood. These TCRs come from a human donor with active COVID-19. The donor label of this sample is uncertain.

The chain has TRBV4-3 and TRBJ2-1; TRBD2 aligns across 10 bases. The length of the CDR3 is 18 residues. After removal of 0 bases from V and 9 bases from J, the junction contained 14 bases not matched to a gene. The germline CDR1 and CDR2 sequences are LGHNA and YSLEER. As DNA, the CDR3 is TGCGCCAGCAGCCAAGATGCTCCAGCGGGGGGGCCATCCGTTGAGCAGTTCTTC. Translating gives CASSQDAPAGGPSVEQFF.

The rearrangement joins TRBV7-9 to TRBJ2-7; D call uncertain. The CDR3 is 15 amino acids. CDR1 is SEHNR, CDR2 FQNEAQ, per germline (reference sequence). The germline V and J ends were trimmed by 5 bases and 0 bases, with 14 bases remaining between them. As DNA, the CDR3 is TGTGCCAGCAGCGCACAGACCGATAGCTCCTACGAGCAGTACTTC. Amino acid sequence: CASSAQTDSSYEQYF. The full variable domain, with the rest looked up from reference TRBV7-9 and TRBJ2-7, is DTGVSQNPRHKITKRGQNVTFRCDPISEHNRLYWYRQTLGQGPEFLTYFQNEAQLEKSRLLSDRFSAERPKGSFSTLEIQRTEQGDSAMYLCASSAQTDSSYEQYFGPGTRLTVT.

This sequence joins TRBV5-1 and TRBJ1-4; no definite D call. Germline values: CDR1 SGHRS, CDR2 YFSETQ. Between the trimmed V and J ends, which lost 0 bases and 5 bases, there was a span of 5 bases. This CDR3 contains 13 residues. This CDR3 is CASSLDQNEKLFF. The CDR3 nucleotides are TGCGCCAGCAGCTTGGACCAGAATGAAAAACTGTTTTTT.

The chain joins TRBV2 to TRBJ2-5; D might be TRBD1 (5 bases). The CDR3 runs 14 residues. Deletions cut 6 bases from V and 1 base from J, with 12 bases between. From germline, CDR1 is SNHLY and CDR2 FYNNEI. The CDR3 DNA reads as TGTGCCAGCAGCAAGACAGCGTCCCAAGAGACCCAGTACTTC. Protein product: CASSKTASQETQYF.

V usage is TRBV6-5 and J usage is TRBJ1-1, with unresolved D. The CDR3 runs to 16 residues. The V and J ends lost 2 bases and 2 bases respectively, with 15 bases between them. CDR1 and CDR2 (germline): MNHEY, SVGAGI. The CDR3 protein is CASSYGRAERNTEAFF. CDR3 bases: TGTGCCAGCAGTTACGGTAGAGCCGAACGAAACACTGAAGCTTTCTTT.

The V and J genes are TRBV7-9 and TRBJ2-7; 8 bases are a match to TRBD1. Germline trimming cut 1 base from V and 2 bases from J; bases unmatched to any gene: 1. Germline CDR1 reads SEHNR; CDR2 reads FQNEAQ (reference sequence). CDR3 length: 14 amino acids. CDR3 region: CASSLGDRPYEQYF. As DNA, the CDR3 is TGTGCCAGCAGCTTAGGGGACAGGCCCTACGAGCAGTACTTC.

The chain's CDR3 is CASSDSRRLAGGPGELFF. CDR3 sequence (DNA): TGTGCCAGCAGTGACTCCCGACGACTAGCGGGGGGGCCCGGGGAGCTGTTTTTT. The genes are TRBV2 and TRBJ2-2; 14 bases align to TRBD2. Germline lookup yields CDR1 SNHLY and CDR2 FYNNEI. The CDR3 has 18 amino acids. V shed 3 bases and J 6 bases; nucleotides not matched to a gene: 9.

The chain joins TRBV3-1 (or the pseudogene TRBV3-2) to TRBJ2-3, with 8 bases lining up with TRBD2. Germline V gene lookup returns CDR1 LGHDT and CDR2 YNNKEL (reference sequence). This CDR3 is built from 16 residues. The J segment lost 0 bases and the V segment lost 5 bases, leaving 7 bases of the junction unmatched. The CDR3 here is CASSWDVAGSTDTQYF. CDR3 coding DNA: TGTGCCAGCAGCTGGGATGTAGCGGGAAGCACAGATACGCAGTATTTT.

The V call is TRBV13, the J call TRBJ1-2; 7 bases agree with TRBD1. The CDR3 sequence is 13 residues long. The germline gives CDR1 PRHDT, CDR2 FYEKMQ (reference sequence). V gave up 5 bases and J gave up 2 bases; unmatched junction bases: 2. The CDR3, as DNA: TGTGCCAGCAGCACACAGGGGAACTATGGCTACACCTTC. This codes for CASSTQGNYGYTF.

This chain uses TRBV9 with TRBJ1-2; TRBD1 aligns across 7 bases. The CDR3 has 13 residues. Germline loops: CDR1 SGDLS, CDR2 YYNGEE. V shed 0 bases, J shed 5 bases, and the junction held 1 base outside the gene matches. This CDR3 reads CASSVATGYGYTF. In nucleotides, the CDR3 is TGTGCCAGCAGCGTAGCGACAGGGTATGGCTACACCTTC.

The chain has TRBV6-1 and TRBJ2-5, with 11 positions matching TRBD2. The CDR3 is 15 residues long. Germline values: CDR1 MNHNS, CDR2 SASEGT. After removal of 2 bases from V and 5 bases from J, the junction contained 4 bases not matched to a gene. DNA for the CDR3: TGTGCCAGCAGTGAAATAGCGGGGGGGCCGGAGACCCAGTACTTC. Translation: CASSEIAGGPETQYF.

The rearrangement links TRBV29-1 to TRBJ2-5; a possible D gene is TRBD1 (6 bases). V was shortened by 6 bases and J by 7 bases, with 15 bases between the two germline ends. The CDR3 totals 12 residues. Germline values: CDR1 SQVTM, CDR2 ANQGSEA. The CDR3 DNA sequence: TGCAGCGTCGCGGTACAAGGGGGGACCCAGTACTTC. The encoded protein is CSVAVQGGTQYF.

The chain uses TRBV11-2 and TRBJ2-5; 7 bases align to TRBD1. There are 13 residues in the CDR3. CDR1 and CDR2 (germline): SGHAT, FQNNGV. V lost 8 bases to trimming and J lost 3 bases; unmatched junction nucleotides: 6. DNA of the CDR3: TGTGCCAGCCTAAGACAGGGTAAAGAGACCCAGTACTTC. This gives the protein CASLRQGKETQYF. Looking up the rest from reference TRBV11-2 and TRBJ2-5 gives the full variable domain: EAGVAQSPRYKIIEKRQSVAFWCNPISGHATLYWYQQILGQGPKLLIQFQNNGVVDDSQLPKDRFSAERLKGVDSTLKIQPAKLEDSAVYLCASLRQGKETQYFGPGTRLLVL.

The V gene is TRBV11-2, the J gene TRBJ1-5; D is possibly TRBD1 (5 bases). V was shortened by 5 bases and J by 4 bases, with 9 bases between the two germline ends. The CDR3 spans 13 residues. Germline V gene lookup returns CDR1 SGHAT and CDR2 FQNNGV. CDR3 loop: CASSPGGNQPQHF. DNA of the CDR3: TGTGCCAGCAGCCCCGGGGGTAATCAGCCCCAGCATTTT.

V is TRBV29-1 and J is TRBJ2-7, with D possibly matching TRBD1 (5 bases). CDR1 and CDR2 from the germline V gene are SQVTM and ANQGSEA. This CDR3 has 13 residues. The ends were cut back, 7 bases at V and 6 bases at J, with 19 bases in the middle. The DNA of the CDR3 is TGCAGCGCCAGACAGACACCTTCGCTCGAGCAGTACTTC. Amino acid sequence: CSARQTPSLEQYF.

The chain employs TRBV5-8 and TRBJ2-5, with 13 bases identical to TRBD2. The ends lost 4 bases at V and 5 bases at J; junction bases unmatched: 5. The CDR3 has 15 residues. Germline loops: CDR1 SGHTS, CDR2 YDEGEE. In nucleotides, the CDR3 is TGTGCCAGCAGCCCTGGGACTAGCGGGGTGGAGACCCAGTACTTC. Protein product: CASSPGTSGVETQYF.

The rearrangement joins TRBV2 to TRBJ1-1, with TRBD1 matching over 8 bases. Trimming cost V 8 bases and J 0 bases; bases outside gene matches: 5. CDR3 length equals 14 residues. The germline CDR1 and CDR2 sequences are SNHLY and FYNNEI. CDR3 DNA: TGTGCCAGCGGAGACAGGGGCGTGAACACTGAAGCTTTCTTT. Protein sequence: CASGDRGVNTEAFF.

The CDR3 here is CATSSIPGVEDSPLHF. The CDR3 nucleotides are TGTGCCACCAGCAGTATTCCAGGGGTTGAGGATTCACCCCTCCACTTT. The chain recombines TRBV15 with TRBJ1-6, with D tentatively TRBD1 (6 bases). CDR1 is LNHNV and CDR2 is YYDKDF in the germline V gene (reference sequence). This CDR3 comprises 16 residues. V was pared by 3 bases and J by 8 bases, with 17 bases between.

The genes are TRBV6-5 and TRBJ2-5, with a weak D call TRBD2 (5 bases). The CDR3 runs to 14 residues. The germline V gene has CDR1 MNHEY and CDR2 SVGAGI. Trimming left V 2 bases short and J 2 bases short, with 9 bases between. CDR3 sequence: CASSYTGLQETQYF. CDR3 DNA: TGTGCCAGCAGTTACACGGGATTACAAGAGACCCAGTACTTC.

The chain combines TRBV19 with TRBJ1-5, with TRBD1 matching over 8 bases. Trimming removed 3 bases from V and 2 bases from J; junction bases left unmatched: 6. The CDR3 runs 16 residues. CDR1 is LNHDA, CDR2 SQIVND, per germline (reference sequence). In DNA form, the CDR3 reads TGTGCCAGTAGTATGCCACAGGGGGGAGGCAATCAGCCCCAGCATTTT. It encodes CASSMPQGGGNQPQHF.

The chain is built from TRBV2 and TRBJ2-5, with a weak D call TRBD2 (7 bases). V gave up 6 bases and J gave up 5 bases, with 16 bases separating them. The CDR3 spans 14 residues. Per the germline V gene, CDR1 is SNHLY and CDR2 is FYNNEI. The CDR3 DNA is TGTGCCAGCAGGCCTCGGGGGGCACGGGAGACCCAGTACTTC. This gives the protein CASRPRGARETQYF.

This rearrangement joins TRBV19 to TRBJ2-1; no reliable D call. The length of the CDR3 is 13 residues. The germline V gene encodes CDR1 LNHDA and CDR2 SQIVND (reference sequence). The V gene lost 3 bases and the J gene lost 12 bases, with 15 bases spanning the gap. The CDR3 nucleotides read TGTGCCAGTAGTATCAGTGAGGCCAGTGCGCAGTTCTTC. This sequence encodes CASSISEASAQFF.

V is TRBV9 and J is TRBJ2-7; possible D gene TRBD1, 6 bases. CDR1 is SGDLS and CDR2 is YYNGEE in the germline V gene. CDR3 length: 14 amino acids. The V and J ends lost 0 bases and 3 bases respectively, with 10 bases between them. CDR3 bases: TGTGCCAGCAGCGTAGAGATAGGGGGCTACGAGCAGTACTTC. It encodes CASSVEIGGYEQYF.

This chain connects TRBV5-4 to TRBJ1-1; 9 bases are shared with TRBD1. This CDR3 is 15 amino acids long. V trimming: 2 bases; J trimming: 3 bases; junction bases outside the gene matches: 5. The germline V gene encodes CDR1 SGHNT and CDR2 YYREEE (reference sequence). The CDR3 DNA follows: TGTGCCAGCAGCTTAAAGACAGGGGGGGACACTGAAGCTTTCTTT. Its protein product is CASSLKTGGDTEAFF.

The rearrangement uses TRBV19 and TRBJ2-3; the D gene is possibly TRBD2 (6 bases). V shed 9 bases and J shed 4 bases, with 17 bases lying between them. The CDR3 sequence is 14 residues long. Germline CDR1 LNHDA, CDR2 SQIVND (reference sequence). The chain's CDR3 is CASSPPSESDTQYF. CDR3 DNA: TGTGCCAGCAGCCCCCCTAGCGAGTCAGATACGCAGTATTTT.

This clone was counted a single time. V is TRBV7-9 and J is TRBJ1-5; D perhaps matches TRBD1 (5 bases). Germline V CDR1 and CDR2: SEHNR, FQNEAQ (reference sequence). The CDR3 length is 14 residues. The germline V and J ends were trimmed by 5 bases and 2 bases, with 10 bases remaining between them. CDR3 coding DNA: TGTGCCAGCAGCAAGACGGGGGGCAATCAGCCCCAGCATTTT. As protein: CASSKTGGNQPQHF.

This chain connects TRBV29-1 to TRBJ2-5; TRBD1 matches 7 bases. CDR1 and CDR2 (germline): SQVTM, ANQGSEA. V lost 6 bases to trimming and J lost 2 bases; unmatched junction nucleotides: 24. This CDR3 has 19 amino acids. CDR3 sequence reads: CSVMTSHIRQGDLQETQYF. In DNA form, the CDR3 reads TGCAGCGTCATGACCTCACACATCAGACAGGGAGATTTACAAGAGACCCAGTACTTC. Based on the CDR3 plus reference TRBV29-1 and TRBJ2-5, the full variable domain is SAVISQKPSRDICQRGTSLTIQCQVDSQVTMMFWYRQQPGQSLTLIATANQGSEATYESGFVIDKFPISRPNLTFSTLTVSNMSPEDSSIYLCSVMTSHIRQGDLQETQYFGPGTRLLVL.

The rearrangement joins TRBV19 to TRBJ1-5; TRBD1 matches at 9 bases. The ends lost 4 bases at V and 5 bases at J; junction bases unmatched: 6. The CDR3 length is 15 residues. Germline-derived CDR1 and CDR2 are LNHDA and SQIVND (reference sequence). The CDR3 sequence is CASSRGQGFDQPQHF. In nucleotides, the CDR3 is TGTGCCAGTAGTAGAGGACAGGGGTTCGATCAGCCCCAGCATTTT.

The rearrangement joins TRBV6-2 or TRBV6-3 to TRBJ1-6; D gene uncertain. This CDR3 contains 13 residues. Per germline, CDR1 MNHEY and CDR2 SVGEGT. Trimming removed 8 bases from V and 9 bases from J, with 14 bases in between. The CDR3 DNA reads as TGTGCCAGCGGTTCCAGTCGCTCTTCACCCCTCCACTTT. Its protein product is CASGSSRSSPLHF.

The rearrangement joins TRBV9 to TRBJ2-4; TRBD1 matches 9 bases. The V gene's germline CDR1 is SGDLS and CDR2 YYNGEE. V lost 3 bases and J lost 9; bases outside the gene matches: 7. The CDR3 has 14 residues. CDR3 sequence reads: CASSETDRGGIQYF. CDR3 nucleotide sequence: TGTGCCAGCAGCGAGACTGACAGGGGGGGCATTCAGTACTTC.